Shown below are 15 T cell receptor beta chains from a single sample sequenced in a study of CXCR3-negative and CXCR3-positive naive CD8 T cells. UMI-labeled 5' RACE yielded the TRB cDNA libraries. TCRdb reprocessed the 5' RACE reads, keeping one entry per CDR3 protein, no DNA. The data include more than 100,000 distinct CDR3 sequences; the top ten clones carry around 0.37%. These receptors lack a known antigen. Notes on the study in general: TRB CDR3s were more hydrophobic in CXCR3-positive than in CXCR3-negative naive cells.

Sequencing was performed on naive CXCR3+ CD8+ T cells from blood. The subset is: CD45RO-CCR7+CD27+CD95- naive CD8+ T cells expressing CXCR3 (TNR3+). The origin of the receptors is a human donor in good health. Some clones in this sample may be carry-over from other donors' samples.

The V call is TRBV25-1, the J call TRBJ2-7. The CDR3 is 12 residues long. Germline CDR1 MGHDK, CDR2 SYGVNS. This CDR3 reads CASSDAVWEQYF.

This sequence joins TRBV15 and TRBJ2-5; with no DNA, the TCRdb D assignment of TRBD2 cannot be verified. Germline CDR1 is LNHNV and CDR2 is YYDKDF (reference sequence). CDR3 length: 16 amino acids. The CDR3 here is CATSEGTSGDQETQYF.

The CDR3 here is CASSLFRGYEQYF. This chain uses TRBV27 with TRBJ2-7; TCRdb reports TRBD1, a call that lacks DNA to check it against. The CDR3 is 13 residues long. The germline gives CDR1 MNHEY, CDR2 SMNVEV (reference sequence).

The chain couples TRBV28 to TRBJ2-5; TCRdb selects TRBD2, and the lack of DNA leaves this call unchecked. CDR1 MDHEN and CDR2 SYDVKM come from the germline V gene. CDR3 length: 17 residues. The CDR3 sequence is CASSLWASGGSQETQYF.

V gene TRBV29-1 combines with J gene TRBJ2-1; TCRdb selects TRBD1, and the lack of DNA leaves this call unchecked. Germline V gene lookup returns CDR1 SQVTM and CDR2 ANQGSEA. The CDR3 sequence is 17 residues long. CDR3 sequence reads: CSVEDYPGGSSYNEQFF.

The chain uses TRBV6-2 or TRBV6-3 and TRBJ2-1. Germline V lookup: CDR1 MNHEY, CDR2 SVGEGT. The CDR3 runs to 13 residues. The CDR3 spells CASSFLLSNEQFF.

The chain carries TRBV11-1 and TRBJ2-5. CDR1 SGHAT and CDR2 FQDESV come from the germline V gene (reference sequence). The CDR3 length is 13 residues. The CDR3: CASSFDSEETQYF.

The chain links TRBV18 to TRBJ2-7. Germline V gives CDR1 KGHSH, CDR2 LQKENI. The CDR3 covers 13 residues. The CDR3 sequence is CASSPGKAYEQYF.

The chain couples TRBV29-1 to TRBJ2-7; TCRdb picks TRBD1, but there is no DNA to check that call. CDR1 and CDR2 (germline): SQVTM, ANQGSEA. This CDR3 contains 15 residues. The CDR3 spells CSVEPAGQPSYEQYF.

The CDR3 spells CASRTNEDSYEQYF. This chain links TRBV7-6 with TRBJ2-7; TCRdb's D call, TRBD1, is unchecked because there is no DNA. Germline loops: CDR1 SGHVS, CDR2 FNYEAQ. The CDR3 covers 14 residues.

The rearrangement joins TRBV7-6 to TRBJ1-2; absent DNA, TCRdb's TRBD1 call cannot be checked. Germline assignment: CDR1 SGHVS and CDR2 FNYEAQ. CDR3 size: 16 residues. CDR3 amino acids: CASSPYSGQGAYGYTF.

The CDR3 reads CASRLGTGALDGYTF. The chain combines TRBV5-1 with TRBJ1-2; TCRdb proposes TRBD1, but this gene call is untestable without DNA. CDR3 length: 15 amino acids. Germline-derived CDR1 and CDR2 are SGHRS and YFSETQ. The variable domain in full, completed from reference TRBV5-1 and TRBJ1-2, reads KAGVTQTPRYLIKTRGQQVTLSCSPISGHRSVSWYQQTPGQGLQFLFEYFSETQRNKGNFPGRFSGRQFSNSRSEMNVSTLELGDSALYLCASRLGTGALDGYTFGSGTRLTVV.

The gene calls are TRBV4-1 and TRBJ2-3; the TCRdb D gene call, TRBD2, has no DNA to confirm it. The CDR3 covers 19 residues. Germline V gene lookup returns CDR1 MGHRA and CDR2 YSYEKL. CDR3 region: CASSQEPLGMTSPTDTQYF.

This sequence joins TRBV12-3 or TRBV12-4 and TRBJ1-5. The CDR3 is made up of 13 amino acids. CDR3 region: CASSLRPDQPQHF.

The chain uses TRBV18 and TRBJ2-5. Germline values: CDR1 KGHSH, CDR2 LQKENI. CDR3 length: 13 amino acids. CDR3 in amino acids: CASSTDVGETQYF.